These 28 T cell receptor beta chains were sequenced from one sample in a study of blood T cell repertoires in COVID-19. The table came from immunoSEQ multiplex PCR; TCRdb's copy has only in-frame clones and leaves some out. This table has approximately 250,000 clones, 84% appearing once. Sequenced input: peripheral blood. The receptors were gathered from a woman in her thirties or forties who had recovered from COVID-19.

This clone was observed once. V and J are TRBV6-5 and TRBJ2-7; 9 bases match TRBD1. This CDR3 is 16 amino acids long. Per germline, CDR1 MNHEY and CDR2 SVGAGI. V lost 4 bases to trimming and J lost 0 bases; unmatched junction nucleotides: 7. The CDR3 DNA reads TGTGCCAGCAGTTCAACAGGGGGCAGAAGCTCCTACGAGCAGTACTTC. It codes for CASSSTGGRSSYEQYF.

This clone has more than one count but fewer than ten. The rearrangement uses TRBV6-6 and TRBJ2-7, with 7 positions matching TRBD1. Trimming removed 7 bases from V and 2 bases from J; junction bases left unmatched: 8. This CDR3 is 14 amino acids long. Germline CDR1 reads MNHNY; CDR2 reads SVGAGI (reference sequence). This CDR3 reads CASKGADLTYEQYF. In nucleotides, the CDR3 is TGTGCCAGCAAGGGGGCCGACTTAACCTACGAGCAGTACTTC.

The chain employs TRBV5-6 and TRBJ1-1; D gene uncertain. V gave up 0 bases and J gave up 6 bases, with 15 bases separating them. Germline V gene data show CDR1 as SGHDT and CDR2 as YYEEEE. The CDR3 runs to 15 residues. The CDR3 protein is CASSLAPSTNAEAFF. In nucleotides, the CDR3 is TGTGCCAGCAGCTTGGCCCCGAGTACTAACGCTGAAGCTTTCTTT.

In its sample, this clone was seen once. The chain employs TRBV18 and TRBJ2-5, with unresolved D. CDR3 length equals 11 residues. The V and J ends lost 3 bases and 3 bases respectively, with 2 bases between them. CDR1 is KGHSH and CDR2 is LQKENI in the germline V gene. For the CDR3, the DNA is TGTGCCAGCTCACCTAAAGAGACCCAGTACTTC. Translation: CASSPKETQYF.

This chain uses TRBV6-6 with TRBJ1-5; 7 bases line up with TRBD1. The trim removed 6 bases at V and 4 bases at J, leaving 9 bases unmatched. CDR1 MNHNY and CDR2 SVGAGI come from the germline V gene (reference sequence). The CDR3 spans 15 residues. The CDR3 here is CASSSTGALNQPQHF. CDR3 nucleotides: TGTGCCAGCAGCTCAACAGGGGCCTTGAATCAGCCCCAGCATTTT.

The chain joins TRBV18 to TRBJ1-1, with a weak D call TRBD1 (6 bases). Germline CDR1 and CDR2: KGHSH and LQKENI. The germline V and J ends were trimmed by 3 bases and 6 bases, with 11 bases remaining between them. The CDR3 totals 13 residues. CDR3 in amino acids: CASSPAPGAEAFF. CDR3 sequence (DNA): TGTGCCAGCTCACCCGCCCCAGGGGCTGAAGCTTTCTTT.

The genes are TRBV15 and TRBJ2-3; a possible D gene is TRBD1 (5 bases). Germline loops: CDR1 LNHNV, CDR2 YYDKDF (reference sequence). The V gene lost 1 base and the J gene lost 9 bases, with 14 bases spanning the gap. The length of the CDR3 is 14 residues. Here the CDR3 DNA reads TGTGCCACCAGCAGAGGGCTGGGGCAGGCCACGCAGTATTTT. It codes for CATSRGLGQATQYF. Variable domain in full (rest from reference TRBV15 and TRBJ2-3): DAMVIQNPRYQVTQFGKPVTLSCSQTLNHNVMYWYQQKSSQAPKLLFHYYDKDFNNEADTPDNFQSRRPNTSFCFLDIRSPGLGDTAMYLCATSRGLGQATQYFGPGTRLTVL.

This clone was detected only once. As DNA, the CDR3 is TGTGCCAGCAGCTTAGGGACAGGGACCCCGTATGGCTACACCTTC. Translation gives CASSLGTGTPYGYTF. The chain is built from TRBV7-9 and TRBJ1-2; 8 positions agree with TRBD1. V lost 1 base, J lost 5 bases, and 6 bases stayed unmatched. The germline V gene has CDR1 SEHNR and CDR2 FQNEAQ (reference sequence). The CDR3 has 15 amino acids.

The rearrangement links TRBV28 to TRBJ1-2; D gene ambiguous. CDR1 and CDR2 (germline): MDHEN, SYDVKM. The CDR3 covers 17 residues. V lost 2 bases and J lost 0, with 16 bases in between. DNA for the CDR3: TGTGCCAGCAGTTTAGGAGGAAGGGTAGGAGCTAACTATGGCTACACCTTC. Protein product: CASSLGGRVGANYGYTF.

The chain's CDR3 is CASSSTTTGWDSPLHF. In nucleotides, the CDR3 is TGTGCCAGCAGCTCCACTACGACAGGGTGGGATTCACCCCTCCACTTT. The V call is TRBV5-5, the J call TRBJ1-6; TRBD1 matches 7 bases. The germline V gene has CDR1 SGHKS and CDR2 YYEKEE (reference sequence). The CDR3 extends over 16 amino acids. With 3 bases clipped from V and 8 bases from J, the junction kept 11 bases outside the gene matches.

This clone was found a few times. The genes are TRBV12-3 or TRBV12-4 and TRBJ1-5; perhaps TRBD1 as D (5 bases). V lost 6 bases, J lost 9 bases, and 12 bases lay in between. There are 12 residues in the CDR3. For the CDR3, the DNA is TGTGCCAGCAGCCTCGTCGGGGGGCCCCAGCATTTT. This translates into CASSLVGGPQHF.

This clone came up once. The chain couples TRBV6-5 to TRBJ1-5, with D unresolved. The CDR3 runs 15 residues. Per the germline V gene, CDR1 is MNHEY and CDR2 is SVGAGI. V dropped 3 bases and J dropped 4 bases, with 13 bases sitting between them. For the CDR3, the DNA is TGTGCCAGCAGTTATAAGCGACCGTTAAATCAGCCCCAGCATTTT. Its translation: CASSYKRPLNQPQHF.

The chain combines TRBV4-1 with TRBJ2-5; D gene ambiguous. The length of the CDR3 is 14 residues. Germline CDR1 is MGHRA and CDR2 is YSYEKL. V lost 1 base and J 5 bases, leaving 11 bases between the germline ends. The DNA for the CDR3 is TGCGCCAGCAGCCAAGCATACAAGAGGGAGACCCAGTACTTC. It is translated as CASSQAYKRETQYF.

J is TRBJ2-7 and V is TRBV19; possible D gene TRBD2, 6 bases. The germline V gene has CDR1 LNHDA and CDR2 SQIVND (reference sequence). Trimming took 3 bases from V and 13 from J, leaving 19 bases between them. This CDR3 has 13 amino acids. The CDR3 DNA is TGTGCCAGTAGTATCTCCTTGTGGGGGGATCCCTACTTC. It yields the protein CASSISLWGDPYF.

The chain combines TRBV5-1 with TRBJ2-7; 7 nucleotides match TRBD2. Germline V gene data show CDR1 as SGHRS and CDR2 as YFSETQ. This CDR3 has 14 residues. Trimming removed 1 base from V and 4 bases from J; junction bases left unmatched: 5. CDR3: CASSLSLAVYEQYF. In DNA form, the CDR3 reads TGCGCCAGCAGCTTGAGTCTAGCGGTTTACGAGCAGTACTTC.

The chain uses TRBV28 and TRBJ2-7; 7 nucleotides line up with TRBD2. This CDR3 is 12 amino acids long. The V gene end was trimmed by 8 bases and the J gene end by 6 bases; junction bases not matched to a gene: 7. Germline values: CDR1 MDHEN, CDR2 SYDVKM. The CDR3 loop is CASLGGSSEQYF. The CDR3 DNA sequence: TGTGCCAGCCTGGGAGGGTCGTCCGAGCAGTACTTC.

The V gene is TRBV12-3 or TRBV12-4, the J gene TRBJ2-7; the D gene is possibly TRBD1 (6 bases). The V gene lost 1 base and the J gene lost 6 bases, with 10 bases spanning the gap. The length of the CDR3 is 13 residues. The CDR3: CASSLGGHGEQYF. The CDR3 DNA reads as TGTGCCAGCAGTTTAGGGGGACACGGCGAGCAGTACTTC.

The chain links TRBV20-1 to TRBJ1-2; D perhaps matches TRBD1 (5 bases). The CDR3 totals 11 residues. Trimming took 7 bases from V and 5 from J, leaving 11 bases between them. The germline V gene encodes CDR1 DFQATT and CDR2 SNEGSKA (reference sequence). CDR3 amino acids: CSVYRPYGYTF. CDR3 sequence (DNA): TGCAGTGTCTACAGGCCATATGGCTACACCTTC.

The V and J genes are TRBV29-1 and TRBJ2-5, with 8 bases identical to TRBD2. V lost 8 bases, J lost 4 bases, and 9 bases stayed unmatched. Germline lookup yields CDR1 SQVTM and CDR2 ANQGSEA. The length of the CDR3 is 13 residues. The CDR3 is CSLGGGGRETQYF. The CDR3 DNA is TGCAGCCTCGGCGGCGGGGGGCGAGAGACCCAGTACTTC.

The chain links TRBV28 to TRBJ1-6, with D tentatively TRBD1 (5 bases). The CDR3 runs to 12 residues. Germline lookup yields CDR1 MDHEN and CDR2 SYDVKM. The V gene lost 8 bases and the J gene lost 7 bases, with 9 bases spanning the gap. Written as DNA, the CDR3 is TGTGCCAGCGAGGACACCAATTCACCCCTCCACTTT. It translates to CASEDTNSPLHF.

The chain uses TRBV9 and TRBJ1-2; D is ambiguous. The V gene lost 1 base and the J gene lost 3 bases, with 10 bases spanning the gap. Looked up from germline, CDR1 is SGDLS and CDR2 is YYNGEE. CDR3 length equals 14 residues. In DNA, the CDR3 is TGTGCCAGCAGCGTACACGGCACAGACTATGGCTACACCTTC. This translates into CASSVHGTDYGYTF.

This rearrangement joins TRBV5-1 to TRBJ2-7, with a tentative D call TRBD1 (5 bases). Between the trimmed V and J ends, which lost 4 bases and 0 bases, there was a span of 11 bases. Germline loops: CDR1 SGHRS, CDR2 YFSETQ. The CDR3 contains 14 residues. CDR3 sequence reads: CASSLTELSYEQYF. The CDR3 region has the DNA TGCGCCAGCAGCCTGACAGAGCTCTCCTACGAGCAGTACTTC.

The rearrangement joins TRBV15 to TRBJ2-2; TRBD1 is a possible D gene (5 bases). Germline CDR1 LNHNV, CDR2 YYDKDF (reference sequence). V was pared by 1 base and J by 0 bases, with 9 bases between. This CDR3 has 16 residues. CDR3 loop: CATSRVAGSNTGELFF. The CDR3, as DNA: TGTGCCACCAGCAGAGTGGCAGGGTCGAACACCGGGGAGCTGTTTTTT.

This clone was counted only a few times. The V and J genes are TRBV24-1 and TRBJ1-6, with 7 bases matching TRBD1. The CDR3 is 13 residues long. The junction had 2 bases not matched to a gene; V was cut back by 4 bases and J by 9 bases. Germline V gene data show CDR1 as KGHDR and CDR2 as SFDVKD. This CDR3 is CATSEGGFSPLHF. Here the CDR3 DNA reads TGTGCCACCAGTGAAGGGGGCTTTTCACCCCTCCACTTT.

CDR3 in DNA: TGTGCCAGTTCTGGCAGGGCTGTCGGGGAGCTGTTTTTT. Residues: CASSGRAVGELFF. The chain uses TRBV19 and TRBJ2-2, with TRBD1 as a possible D gene (5 bases). Deletions cut 8 bases from V and 7 bases from J, with 14 bases between. This CDR3 region has 13 residues. The germline CDR1 and CDR2 sequences are LNHDA and SQIVND (reference sequence).

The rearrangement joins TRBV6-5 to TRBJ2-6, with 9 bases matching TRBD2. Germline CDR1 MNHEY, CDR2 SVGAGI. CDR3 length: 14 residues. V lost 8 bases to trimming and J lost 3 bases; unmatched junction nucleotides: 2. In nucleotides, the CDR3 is TGTGCCAGCGGCGGGGGGGATGGGGCCAACGTCCTGACTTTC. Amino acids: CASGGGDGANVLTF.

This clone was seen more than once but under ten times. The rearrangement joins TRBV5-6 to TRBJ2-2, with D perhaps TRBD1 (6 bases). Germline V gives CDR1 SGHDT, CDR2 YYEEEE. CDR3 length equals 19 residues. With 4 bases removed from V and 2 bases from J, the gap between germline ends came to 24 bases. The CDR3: CASSGGRGSLKQNTGELFF. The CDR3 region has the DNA TGTGCCAGCAGCGGGGGCCGTGGCAGCCTAAAACAAAACACCGGGGAGCTGTTTTTT.

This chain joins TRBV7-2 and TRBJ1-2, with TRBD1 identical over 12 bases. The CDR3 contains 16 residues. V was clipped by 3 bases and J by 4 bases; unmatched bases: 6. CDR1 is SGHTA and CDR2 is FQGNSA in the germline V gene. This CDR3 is CASSFGTGGFRYGYTF. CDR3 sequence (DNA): TGTGCCAGCAGCTTTGGGACAGGGGGCTTTCGCTATGGCTACACCTTC. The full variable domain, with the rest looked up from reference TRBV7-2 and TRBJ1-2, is GAGVSQSPSNKVTEKGKDVELRCDPISGHTALYWYRQSLGQGLEFLIYFQGNSAPDKSGLPSDRFSAERTGGSVSTLTIQRTQQEDSAVYLCASSFGTGGFRYGYTFGSGTRLTVV.